This T cell receptor beta chain was recovered during a study of control samples from healthy donors and cancer patients. Germline CDR1 reads SQVTM; CDR2 reads ANQGSEA. The length of the CDR3 is 15 residues. V dropped 5 bases and J dropped 1; count of bases not matched to a gene: 5. Generated by immunoSEQ multiplex PCR, the TCRdb table keeps only in-frame clones and is missing some. The sample shows 15,000 to 20,000 clones, 84% of them seen only once. Sequencing was performed on PBMCs. The genes are TRBV29-1 and TRBJ2-2; 9 nucleotides agree with TRBD1. This TCR was sampled from a woman in her 70s with lung cancer. The CDR3 bases are TGCAGCGTTAAACCGGGACAGGGGAACACCGGGGAGCTGTTTTTT. Amino acids: CSVKPGQGNTGELFF.